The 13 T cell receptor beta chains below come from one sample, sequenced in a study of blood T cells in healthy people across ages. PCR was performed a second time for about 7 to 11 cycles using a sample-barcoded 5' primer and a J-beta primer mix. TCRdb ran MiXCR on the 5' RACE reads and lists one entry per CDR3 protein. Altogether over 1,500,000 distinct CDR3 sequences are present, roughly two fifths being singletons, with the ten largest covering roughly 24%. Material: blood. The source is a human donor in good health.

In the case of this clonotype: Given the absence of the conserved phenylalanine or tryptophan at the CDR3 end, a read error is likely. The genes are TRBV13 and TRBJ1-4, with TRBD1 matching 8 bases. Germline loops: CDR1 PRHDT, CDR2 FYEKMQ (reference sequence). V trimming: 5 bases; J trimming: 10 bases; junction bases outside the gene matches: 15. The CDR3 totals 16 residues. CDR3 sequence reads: CASSTIETGALGKLFC. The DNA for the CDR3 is TGTGCCAGCAGCACTATCGAGACAGGGGCTCTAGGAAAACTGTTTTGT.

This CDR3 reads CASSVEGFGANYGYTF. CDR3 in DNA: TGTGCCAGCAGCGTAGAGGGCTTCGGTGCTAACTATGGCTACACCTTC. The chain couples TRBV9 to TRBJ1-2; no definite D call. The CDR3 runs to 16 residues. V dropped 0 bases and J dropped 0 bases, with 12 bases sitting between them. CDR1 and CDR2 from the germline V gene are SGDLS and YYNGEE.

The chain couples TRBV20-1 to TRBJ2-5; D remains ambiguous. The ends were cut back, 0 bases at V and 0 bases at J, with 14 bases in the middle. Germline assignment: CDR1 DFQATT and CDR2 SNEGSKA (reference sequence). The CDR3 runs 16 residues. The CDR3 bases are TGCAGTGCTAGAGATCGAGCCTTTAACTACCAAGAGACCCAGTACTTC. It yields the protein CSARDRAFNYQETQYF.

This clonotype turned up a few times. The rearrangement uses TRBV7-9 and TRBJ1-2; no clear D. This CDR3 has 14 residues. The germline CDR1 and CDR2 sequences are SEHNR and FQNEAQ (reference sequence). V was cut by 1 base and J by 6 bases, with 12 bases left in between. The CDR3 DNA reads TGTGCCAGCAGCTTAGGTGATTTTTCTAATGGCTACACCTTC. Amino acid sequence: CASSLGDFSNGYTF.

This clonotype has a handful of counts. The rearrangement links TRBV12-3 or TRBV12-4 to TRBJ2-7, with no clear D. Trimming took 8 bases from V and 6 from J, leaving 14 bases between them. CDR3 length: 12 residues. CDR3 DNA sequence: TGTGCCAGCCGGCACCTCGAGACCGAGCAGTACTTC. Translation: CASRHLETEQYF.

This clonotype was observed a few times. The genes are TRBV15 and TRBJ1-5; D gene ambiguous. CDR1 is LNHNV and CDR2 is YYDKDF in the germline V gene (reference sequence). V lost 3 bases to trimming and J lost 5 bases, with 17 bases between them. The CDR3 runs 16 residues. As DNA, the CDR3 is TGTGCCACCAGCAGCTACGCGGGTCAACCCTATCAGCCCCAGCATTTT. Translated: CATSSYAGQPYQPQHF.

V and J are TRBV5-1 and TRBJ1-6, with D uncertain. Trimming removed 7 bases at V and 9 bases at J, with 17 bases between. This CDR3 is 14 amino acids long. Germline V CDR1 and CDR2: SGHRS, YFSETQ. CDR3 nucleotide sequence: TGCGCCAGCTCCCCCGGATCATCGGGTTCACCCCTCCACTTT. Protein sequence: CASSPGSSGSPLHF.

The CDR3: CASSLQGGANTDTQYF. The CDR3 DNA sequence: TGTGCCAGCAGCCTACAGGGAGGGGCTAACACAGATACGCAGTATTTT. The chain uses TRBV7-2 and TRBJ2-3; maybe TRBD2 (7 bases). Germline CDR1 is SGHTA and CDR2 is FQGNSA. V was clipped by 5 bases and J by 2 bases, with 17 bases between them. The CDR3 runs to 16 residues. The full variable domain, rest sourced from reference TRBV7-2 and TRBJ2-3, is GAGVSQSPSNKVTEKGKDVELRCDPISGHTALYWYRQSLGQGLEFLIYFQGNSAPDKSGLPSDRFSAERTGGSVSTLTIQRTQQEDSAVYLCASSLQGGANTDTQYFGPGTRLTVL.

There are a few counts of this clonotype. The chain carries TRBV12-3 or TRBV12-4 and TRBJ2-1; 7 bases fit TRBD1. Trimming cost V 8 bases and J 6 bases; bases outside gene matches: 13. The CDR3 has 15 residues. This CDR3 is CASSLTGDLFNEQFF. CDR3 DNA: TGTGCCAGCTCCCTAACAGGGGATCTTTTCAATGAGCAGTTCTTC.

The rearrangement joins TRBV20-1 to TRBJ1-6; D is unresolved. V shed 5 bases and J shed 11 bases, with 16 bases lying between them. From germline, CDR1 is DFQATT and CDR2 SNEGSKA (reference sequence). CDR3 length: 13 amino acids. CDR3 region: CSAYTTPETPLHF. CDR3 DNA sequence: TGCAGTGCTTATACAACGCCTGAGACACCCCTCCACTTT.

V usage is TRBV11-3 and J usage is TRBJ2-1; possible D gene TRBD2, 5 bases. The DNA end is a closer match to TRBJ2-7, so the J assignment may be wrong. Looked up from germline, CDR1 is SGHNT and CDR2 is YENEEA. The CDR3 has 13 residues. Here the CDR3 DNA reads TGTGCCAGCAGGCCCTGGGAGAACTACGAGCAGTACTTC. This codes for CASRPWENYEQYF.

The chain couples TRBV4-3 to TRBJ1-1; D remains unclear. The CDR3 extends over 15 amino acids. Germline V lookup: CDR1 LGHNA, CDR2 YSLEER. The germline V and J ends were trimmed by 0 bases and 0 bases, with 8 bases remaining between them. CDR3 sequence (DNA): TGCGCCAGCAGCCAAGATCCCAACATGAACACTGAAGCTTTCTTT. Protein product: CASSQDPNMNTEAFF.

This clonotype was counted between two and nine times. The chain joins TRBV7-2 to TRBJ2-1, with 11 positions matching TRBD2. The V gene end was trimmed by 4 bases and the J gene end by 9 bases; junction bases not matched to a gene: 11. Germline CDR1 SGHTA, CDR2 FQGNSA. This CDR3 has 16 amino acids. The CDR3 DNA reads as TGTGCCAGCAGCTGGGCTCTAGCGGGGGGAATAGGTGAGCAGTTCTTC. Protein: CASSWALAGGIGEQFF.